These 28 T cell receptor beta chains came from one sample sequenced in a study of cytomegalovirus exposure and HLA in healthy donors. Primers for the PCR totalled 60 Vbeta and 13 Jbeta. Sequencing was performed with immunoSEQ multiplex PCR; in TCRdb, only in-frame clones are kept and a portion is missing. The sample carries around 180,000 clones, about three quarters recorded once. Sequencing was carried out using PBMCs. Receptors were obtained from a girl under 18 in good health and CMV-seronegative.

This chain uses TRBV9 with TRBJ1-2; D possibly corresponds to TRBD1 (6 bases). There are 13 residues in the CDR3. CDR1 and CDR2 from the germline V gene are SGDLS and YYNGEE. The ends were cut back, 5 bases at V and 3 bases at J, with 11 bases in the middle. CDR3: CASRHREDYGYTF. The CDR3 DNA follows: TGTGCCAGCAGGCACAGGGAAGACTATGGCTACACCTTC.

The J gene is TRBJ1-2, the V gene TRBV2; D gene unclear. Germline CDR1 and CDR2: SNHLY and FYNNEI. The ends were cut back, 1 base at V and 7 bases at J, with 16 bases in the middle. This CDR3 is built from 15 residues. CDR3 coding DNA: TGTGCCAGCAGTGAAGTGTTCAAGGGAGGAGGTGGCTACACCTTC. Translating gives CASSEVFKGGGGYTF.

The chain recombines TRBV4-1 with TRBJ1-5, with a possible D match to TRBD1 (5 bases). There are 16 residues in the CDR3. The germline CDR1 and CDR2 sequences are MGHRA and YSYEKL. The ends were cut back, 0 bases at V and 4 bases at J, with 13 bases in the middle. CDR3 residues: CASSQESGVENQPQHF. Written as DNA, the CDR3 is TGCGCCAGCAGCCAAGAGTCGGGGGTAGAGAATCAGCCCCAGCATTTT.

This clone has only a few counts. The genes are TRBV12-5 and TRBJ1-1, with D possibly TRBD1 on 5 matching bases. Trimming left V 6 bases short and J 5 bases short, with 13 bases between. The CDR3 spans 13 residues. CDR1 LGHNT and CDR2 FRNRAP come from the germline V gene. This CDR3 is CASGQGGVTEAFF. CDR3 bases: TGTGCTAGTGGCCAGGGAGGGGTAACTGAAGCTTTCTTT.

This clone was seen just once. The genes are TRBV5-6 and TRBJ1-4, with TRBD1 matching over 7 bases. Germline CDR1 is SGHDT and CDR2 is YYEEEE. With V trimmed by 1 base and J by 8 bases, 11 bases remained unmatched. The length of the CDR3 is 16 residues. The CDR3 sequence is CASSLMSGGWREKLFF. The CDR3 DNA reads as TGTGCCAGCAGCTTGATGTCAGGGGGGTGGAGAGAAAAACTGTTTTTT.

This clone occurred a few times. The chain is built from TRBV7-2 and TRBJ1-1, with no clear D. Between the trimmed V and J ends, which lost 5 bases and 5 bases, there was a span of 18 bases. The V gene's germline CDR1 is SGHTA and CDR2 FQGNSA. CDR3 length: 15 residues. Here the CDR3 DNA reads TGTGCCAGCAGCGCTCAAATCGGGAGGGAGACTGAAGCTTTCTTT. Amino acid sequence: CASSAQIGRETEAFF.

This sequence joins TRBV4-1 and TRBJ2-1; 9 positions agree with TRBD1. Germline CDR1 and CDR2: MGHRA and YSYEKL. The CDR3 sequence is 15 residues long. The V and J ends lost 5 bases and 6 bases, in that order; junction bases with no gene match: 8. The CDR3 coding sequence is TGCGCCAGCAGCTCCGGACAGGGGCATCGCAATGAGCAGTTCTTC. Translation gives CASSSGQGHRNEQFF.

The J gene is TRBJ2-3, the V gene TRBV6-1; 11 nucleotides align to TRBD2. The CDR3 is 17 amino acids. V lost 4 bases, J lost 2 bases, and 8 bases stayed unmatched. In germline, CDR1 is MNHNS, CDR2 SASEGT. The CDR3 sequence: CASSALAGGNPTDTQYF. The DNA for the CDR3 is TGTGCCAGCAGTGCTCTAGCGGGGGGCAACCCCACAGATACGCAGTATTTT.

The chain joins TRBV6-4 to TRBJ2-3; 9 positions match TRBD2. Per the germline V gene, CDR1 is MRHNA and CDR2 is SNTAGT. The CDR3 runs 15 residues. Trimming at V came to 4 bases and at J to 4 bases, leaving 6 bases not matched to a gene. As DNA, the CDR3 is TGTGCCAGCAGTGGCCTTGCGGGGGGGCCAGATACGCAGTATTTT. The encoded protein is CASSGLAGGPDTQYF.

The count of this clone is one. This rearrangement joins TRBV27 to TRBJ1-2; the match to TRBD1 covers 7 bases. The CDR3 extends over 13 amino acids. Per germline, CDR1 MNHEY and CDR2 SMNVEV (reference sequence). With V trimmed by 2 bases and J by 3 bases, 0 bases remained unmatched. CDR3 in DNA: TGTGCCAGCAGTTTACAGGGGGACTATGGCTACACCTTC. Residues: CASSLQGDYGYTF.

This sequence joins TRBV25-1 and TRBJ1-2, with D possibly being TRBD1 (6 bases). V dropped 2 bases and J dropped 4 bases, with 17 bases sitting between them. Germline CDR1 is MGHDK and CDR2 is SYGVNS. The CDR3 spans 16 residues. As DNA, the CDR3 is TGTGCCAGCAGTGAAGGGGGCAGGGCGAGGATCTATGGCTACACCTTC. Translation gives CASSEGGRARIYGYTF.

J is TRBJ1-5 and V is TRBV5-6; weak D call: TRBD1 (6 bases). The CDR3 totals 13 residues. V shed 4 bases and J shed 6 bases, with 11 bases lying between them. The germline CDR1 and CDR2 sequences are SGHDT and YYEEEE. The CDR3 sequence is CASSTQGSQPQHF. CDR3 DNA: TGTGCCAGCAGCACACAGGGTAGTCAGCCCCAGCATTTT. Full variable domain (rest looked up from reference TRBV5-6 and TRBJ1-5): DAGVTQSPTHLIKTRGQQVTLRCSPKSGHDTVSWYQQALGQGPQFIFQYYEEEERQRGNFPDRFSGHQFPNYSSELNVNALLLGDSALYLCASSTQGSQPQHFGDGTRLSIL.

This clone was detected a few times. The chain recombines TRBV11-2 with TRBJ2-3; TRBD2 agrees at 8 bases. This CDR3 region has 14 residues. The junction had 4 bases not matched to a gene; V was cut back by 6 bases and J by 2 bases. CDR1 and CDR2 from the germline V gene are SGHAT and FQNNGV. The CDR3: CASRPTSATDTQYF. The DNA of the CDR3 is TGTGCCAGCAGACCGACTAGCGCCACAGATACGCAGTATTTT.

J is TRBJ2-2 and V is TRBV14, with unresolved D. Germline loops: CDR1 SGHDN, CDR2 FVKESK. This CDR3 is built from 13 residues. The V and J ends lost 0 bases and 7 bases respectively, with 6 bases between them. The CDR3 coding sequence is TGTGCCAGCAGCCAAGATCCTATCGGGGAGCTGTTTTTT. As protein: CASSQDPIGELFF.

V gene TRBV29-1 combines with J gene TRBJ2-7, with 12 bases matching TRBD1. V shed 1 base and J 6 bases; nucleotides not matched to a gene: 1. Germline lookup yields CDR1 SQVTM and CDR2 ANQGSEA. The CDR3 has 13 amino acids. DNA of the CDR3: TGCAGCGTTGAAGGGGGACAGGGGGCCGAGCAGTACTTC. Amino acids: CSVEGGQGAEQYF.

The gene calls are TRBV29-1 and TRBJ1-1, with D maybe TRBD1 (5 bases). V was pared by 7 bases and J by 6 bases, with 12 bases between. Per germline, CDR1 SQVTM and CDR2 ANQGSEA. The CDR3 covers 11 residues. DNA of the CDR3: TGCAGCGGCAGGGTGCTTTCTGAAGCTTTCTTT. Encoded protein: CSGRVLSEAFF.

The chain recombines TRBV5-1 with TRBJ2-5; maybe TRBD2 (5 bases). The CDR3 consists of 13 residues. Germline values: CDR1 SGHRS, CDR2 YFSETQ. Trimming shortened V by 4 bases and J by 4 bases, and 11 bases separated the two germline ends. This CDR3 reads CASSTGGGETQYF. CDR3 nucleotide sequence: TGCGCCAGCAGCACCGGAGGAGGAGAGACCCAGTACTTC.

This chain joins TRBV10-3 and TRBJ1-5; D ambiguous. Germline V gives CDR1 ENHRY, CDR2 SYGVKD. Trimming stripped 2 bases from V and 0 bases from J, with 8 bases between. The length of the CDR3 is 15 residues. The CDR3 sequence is CAISEANLSNQPQHF. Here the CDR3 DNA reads TGTGCCATCAGTGAGGCGAACCTTAGCAATCAGCCCCAGCATTTT.

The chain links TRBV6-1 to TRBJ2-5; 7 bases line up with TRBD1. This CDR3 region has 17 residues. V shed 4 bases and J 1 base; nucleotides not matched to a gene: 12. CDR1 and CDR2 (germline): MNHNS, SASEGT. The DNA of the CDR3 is TGTGCCAGCAGTGCCTTCTCCGGGACAGCTCTCCAAGAGACCCAGTACTTC. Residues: CASSAFSGTALQETQYF.

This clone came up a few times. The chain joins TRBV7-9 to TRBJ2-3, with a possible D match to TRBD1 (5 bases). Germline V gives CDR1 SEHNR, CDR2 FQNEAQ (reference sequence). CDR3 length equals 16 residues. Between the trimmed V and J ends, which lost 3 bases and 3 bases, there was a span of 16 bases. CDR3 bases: TGTGCCAGCAGCTTGCTTGCAGGGATCGGGACAGATACGCAGTATTTT. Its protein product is CASSLLAGIGTDTQYF.

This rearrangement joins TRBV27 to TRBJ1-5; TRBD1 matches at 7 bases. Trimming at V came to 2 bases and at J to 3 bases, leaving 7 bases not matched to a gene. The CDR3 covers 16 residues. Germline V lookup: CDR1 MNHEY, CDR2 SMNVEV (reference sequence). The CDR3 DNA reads TGTGCCAGCAGTTTAAAGGGGGCGAAACTCAATCAGCCCCAGCATTTT. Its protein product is CASSLKGAKLNQPQHF.

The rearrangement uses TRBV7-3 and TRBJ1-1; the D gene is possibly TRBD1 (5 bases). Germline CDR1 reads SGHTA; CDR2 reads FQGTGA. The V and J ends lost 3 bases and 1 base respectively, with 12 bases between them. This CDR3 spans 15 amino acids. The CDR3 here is CASSFSGQPNTEAFF. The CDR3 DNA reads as TGTGCCAGCAGCTTTTCTGGACAACCGAACACTGAAGCTTTCTTT.

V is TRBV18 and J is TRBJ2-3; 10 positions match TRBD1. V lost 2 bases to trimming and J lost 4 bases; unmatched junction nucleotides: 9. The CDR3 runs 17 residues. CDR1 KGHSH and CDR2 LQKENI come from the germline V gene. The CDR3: CASSPRLGQGVSDTQYF. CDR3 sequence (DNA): TGTGCCAGCTCACCAAGGCTTGGACAGGGGGTGTCAGATACGCAGTATTTT. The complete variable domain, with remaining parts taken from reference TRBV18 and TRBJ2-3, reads NAGVMQNPRHLVRRRGQEARLRCSPMKGHSHVYWYRQLPEEGLKFMVYLQKENIIDESGMPKERFSAEFPKEGPSILRIQQVVRGDSAAYFCASSPRLGQGVSDTQYFGPGTRLTVL.

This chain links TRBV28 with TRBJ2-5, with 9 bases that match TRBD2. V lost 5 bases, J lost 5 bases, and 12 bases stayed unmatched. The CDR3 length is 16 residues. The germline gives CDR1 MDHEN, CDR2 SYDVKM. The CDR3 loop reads CASSPGGGAVRETQYF. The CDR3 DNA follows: TGTGCCAGCAGTCCGGGCGGGGGGGCCGTTAGGGAGACCCAGTACTTC.

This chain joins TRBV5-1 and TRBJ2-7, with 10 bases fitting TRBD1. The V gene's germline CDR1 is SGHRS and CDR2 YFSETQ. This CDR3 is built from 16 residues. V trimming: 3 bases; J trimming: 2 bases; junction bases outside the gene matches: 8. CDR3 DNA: TGCGCCAGCAGCTCAACGCCGGACAGGGGGGCCTACGAGCAGTACTTC. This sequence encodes CASSSTPDRGAYEQYF.

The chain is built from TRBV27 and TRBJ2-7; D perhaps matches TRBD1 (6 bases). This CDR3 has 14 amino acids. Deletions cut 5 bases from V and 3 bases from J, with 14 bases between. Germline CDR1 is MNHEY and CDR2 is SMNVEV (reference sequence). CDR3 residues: CASSPRQDLYEQYF. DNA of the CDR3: TGTGCCAGCAGTCCGAGACAGGACCTCTACGAGCAGTACTTC.

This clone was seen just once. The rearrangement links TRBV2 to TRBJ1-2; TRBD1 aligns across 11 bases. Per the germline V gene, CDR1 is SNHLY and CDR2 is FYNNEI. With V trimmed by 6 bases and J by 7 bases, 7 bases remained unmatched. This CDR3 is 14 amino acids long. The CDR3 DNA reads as TGTGCCAGCAGGGAGGACAGGGGGCAGGGTGGCTACACCTTC. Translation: CASREDRGQGGYTF.

CDR3 sequence (DNA): TGTGCCAGCAGCCAAGATTTCGGAAGCAGGGAATACACTGAAGCTTTCTTT. Protein product: CASSQDFGSREYTEAFF. This chain links TRBV14 with TRBJ1-1, with D maybe TRBD1 (5 bases). Per the germline V gene, CDR1 is SGHDN and CDR2 is FVKESK. Deletions cut 0 bases from V and 3 bases from J, with 17 bases between. The CDR3 consists of 17 residues.